This T cell receptor beta chain is drawn from a study of identical twins (TCRdb year 2016). The study in broad terms: TCR alpha and beta repertoires from monozygotic twins, unrelated adults of various ages and cord blood were deep-sequenced to test whether fetal clonotypes persist. Replicate twin experiments were performed at different times using different library preparation protocols to rule out contamination. Broad study findings and their caveats: Abundant cord blood beta clonotypes carried fewer insertions; young adult naive repertoires showed a weaker similar trend, while memory repertoires showed none. In monozygotic twins, recombination models systematically underestimated out-of-frame TCR alpha sharing, but the models matched the sharing seen between unrelated individuals. Invariant T cells such as MAIT and iNKT could partly confound zero-insertion analyses, though diverse VJ usage argued against this for most clonotypes. The excess sharing between twins in beta out-of-frame sequences was weaker because fewer shared sequences reduced the signal-to-noise ratio. Because the same donors could not be followed over many years, conclusions were based on cross-sectional statistical analysis. Out-of-frame TCR alpha sequences shared between twins showed an excess of low generation-probability sequences compared with coincidental sharing between unrelated individuals.

There are 15 amino acids in the CDR3, from cysteine to phenylalanine inclusive. Of all the DNA, just the CDR3 is kept, 45 bases in frame from base 1. Germline trimming: 4 bases from V, 6 bases from J; junction bases outside gene matches: 7. CDR1 and CDR2 (MDHEN, SYDVKM) derive from the germline V gene. The library was obtained by 5' RACE. Sequencing relied on an Illumina HiSeq 2000. A universal primer binding site was added through template switching, and the final cDNA carried a unique molecular identifier so that TCR cDNA molecules could be counted accurately. First-strand cDNA for TCR alpha and beta chains was synthesized from specific primers in the conserved constant-segment region. To control for contamination, every cDNA library carried two barcodes: a SMART-Mk sample barcode plus Illumina barcodes. TruSeq adapter sequences, together with Illumina sample barcodes, were added in two successive PCR steps. Sequencing of the TCR alpha and beta cDNA libraries was done on the Illumina HiSeq platform using custom primers. Under the source paper's analysis protocol: Unique molecular identifiers were extracted from raw reads with MiGEC, and CDR3 positions were determined with MiXCR. Recombination models were inferred per individual with the repgenHMM and IGoR tools using an EM algorithm. Shared clonotype analysis was performed with the tcR package in R, normalizing sharing by the product of cloneset sizes. Out-of-frame nonproductive sequences were analyzed to study raw recombination free of thymic and clonal selection effects. Clones were called with MiXCR by TCRdb after fastp trimmed the public reads at Q25, and only in-frame beta chains were retained. Each CDR3 protein gets just one entry, which takes the most common genes and DNA from the rows behind it. The V and J calls follow TCRdb's processing rather than the paper's. The sample includes 750,000 to 950,000 distinct CDR3 sequences, with about 12% observed a single time. The ten most abundant clones make up around 1.6% of the sample.

Every donor in the study was a healthy Caucasian. Three pairs of female monozygotic twins, all aged about 18 to 30 years, made up the twin cohort. The RNA used for TCR libraries was isolated from peripheral blood mononuclear cells. This clonotype was counted at least ten times. Its target antigen remains unknown. The sample holds no much larger clone one base away, and base qualities are not on file. The same specimen was also included in a second study, on yellow fever vaccine responses in identical twins. The second study also describes: According to the authors, the vaccine-induced T cell response in identical twins seemed to be partly convergent and partly specific to each individual. The study precisely tracked vaccine-responding T cell clones in identical twins.

This clonotype originated in a woman between 18 and 29 years old in good health. Sequencing was performed on PBMCs. This chain joins TRBV28 to TRBJ2-1, with TRBD2 matching 9 junction bases. The CDR3 in this case is CASSYPGTSRNEQFF. The base sequence is TGTGCCAGCAGTTACCCCGGGACTAGCCGCAATGAGCAGTTCTTC. With all but the CDR3 taken from the reference TRBV28 and TRBJ2-1 genes, the full variable domain is: DVKVTQSSRYLVKRTGEKVFLECVQDMDHENMFWYRQDPGLGLRLIYFSYDVKMKEKGDIPEGYSVSREKKERFSLILESASTNQTSMYLCASSYPGTSRNEQFFGPGTRLTVL.